The 22 T cell receptor beta chains in this list originate from one sample, sequenced in a study of blood T cell repertoires in COVID-19. Sequencing was performed with immunoSEQ multiplex PCR; in TCRdb, only in-frame clones are kept and a portion is missing. The table includes roughly 50,000 clones, 70% to 90% detected once. Sequenced input: peripheral blood. All receptors come from a man at least 80 years old with acute or convalescent COVID-19.

The chain combines TRBV3-1 (or the pseudogene TRBV3-2) with TRBJ1-2, with TRBD1 matching over 8 bases. Germline V lookup: CDR1 LGHDT, CDR2 YNNKEL (reference sequence). V was clipped by 0 bases and J by 13 bases; unmatched bases: 10. The CDR3 runs to 14 residues. The CDR3 loop is CASSQDHTGGRSTF. The DNA for the CDR3 is TGTGCCAGCAGCCAAGATCACACAGGGGGTCGTTCCACCTTC.

V usage is TRBV11-2 and J usage is TRBJ2-2; a weak D match, TRBD2 (6 bases). Per germline, CDR1 SGHAT and CDR2 FQNNGV. This CDR3 is 15 amino acids long. V was shortened by 5 bases and J by 0 bases, with 10 bases between the two germline ends. CDR3: CASSPSSANTGELFF. The CDR3 DNA reads as TGTGCCAGCAGCCCCTCTAGCGCGAACACCGGGGAGCTGTTTTTT. The full variable domain, with the rest looked up from reference TRBV11-2 and TRBJ2-2, is EAGVAQSPRYKIIEKRQSVAFWCNPISGHATLYWYQQILGQGPKLLIQFQNNGVVDDSQLPKDRFSAERLKGVDSTLKIQPAKLEDSAVYLCASSPSSANTGELFFGEGSRLTVL.

This clone came up once. This chain links TRBV4-1 with TRBJ2-7; D is uncertain. Germline CDR1 is MGHRA and CDR2 is YSYEKL. Deletions cut 4 bases from V and 1 base from J, with 8 bases between. The length of the CDR3 is 13 residues. Written as DNA, the CDR3 is TGCGCCAGCAGCCCCGGGTCTTCCTACGAGCAGTACTTC. It specifies CASSPGSSYEQYF.

This chain uses TRBV12-3 or TRBV12-4 with TRBJ1-2, with D possibly being TRBD1 (5 bases). V shed 1 base and J shed 4 bases, with 7 bases lying between them. CDR3 length: 13 amino acids. The CDR3: CASSLGDSYGYTF. DNA of the CDR3: TGTGCCAGCAGTTTAGGGGACTCCTATGGCTACACCTTC.

The genes are TRBV19 and TRBJ2-1, with 10 bases matching TRBD2. V dropped 0 bases and J dropped 4; count of bases not matched to a gene: 6. CDR1 and CDR2 from the germline V gene are LNHDA and SQIVND (reference sequence). The CDR3 consists of 17 residues. The CDR3 nucleotides read TGTGCCAGTAGTATAGACTTACTAGCGGGGAAATACAATGAGCAGTTCTTC. It specifies CASSIDLLAGKYNEQFF.

The rearrangement uses TRBV6-5 and TRBJ2-7; TRBD2 aligns across 7 bases. CDR3 size: 13 residues. Germline values: CDR1 MNHEY, CDR2 SVGAGI. Trimming cost V 6 bases and J 6 bases; bases outside gene matches: 8. The CDR3 nucleotides are TGTGCCAGCAGAAGCGGGGAAAGATTCGAGCAGTACTTC. Translating it yields CASRSGERFEQYF.

The V gene is TRBV10-3, the J gene TRBJ1-1; 8 bases align to TRBD1. This CDR3 contains 13 residues. V lost 6 bases to trimming and J lost 4 bases; unmatched junction nucleotides: 4. Per the germline V gene, CDR1 is ENHRY and CDR2 is SYGVKD. The CDR3 loop is CAISGQGTTEAFF. The CDR3 DNA reads as TGTGCCATCAGCGGACAGGGAACCACTGAAGCTTTCTTT.

The V gene is TRBV19, the J gene TRBJ2-2; no firm D call. With 2 bases removed from V and 0 bases from J, the gap between germline ends came to 7 bases. Germline V lookup: CDR1 LNHDA, CDR2 SQIVND (reference sequence). CDR3 length: 15 residues. In DNA form, the CDR3 reads TGTGCCAGTAGTATAACACCCTCGAACACCGGGGAGCTGTTTTTT. Its protein is CASSITPSNTGELFF.

The chain has TRBV6-5 and TRBJ2-5; TRBD2 is a possible D gene (5 bases). Germline lookup yields CDR1 MNHEY and CDR2 SVGAGI. V was pared by 7 bases and J by 7 bases, with 16 bases between. This CDR3 has 13 amino acids. DNA for the CDR3: TGTGCCAGCATGAGGCCGGGCCGGGGGACCCAGTACTTC. Amino acids: CASMRPGRGTQYF.

The chain has TRBV30 and TRBJ2-3, with a tentative D call TRBD2 (5 bases). V lost 4 bases to trimming and J lost 0 bases, with 8 bases between them. Germline assignment: CDR1 GTSNPN and CDR2 SVGIG (reference sequence). This CDR3 comprises 13 residues. The CDR3 reads CAWTRGSTDTQYF. CDR3 in DNA: TGTGCCTGGACTCGGGGAAGCACAGATACGCAGTATTTT.

The chain employs TRBV28 and TRBJ1-1, with 7 bases lining up with TRBD1. The germline V gene has CDR1 MDHEN and CDR2 SYDVKM. With V trimmed by 6 bases and J by 0 bases, 7 bases remained unmatched. CDR3 size: 15 residues. The chain's CDR3 is CASSPTGRMNTEAFF. CDR3 sequence (DNA): TGTGCCAGCAGCCCGACAGGGCGGATGAACACTGAAGCTTTCTTT. Full variable domain (remainder filled in from reference TRBV28 and TRBJ1-1): DVKVTQSSRYLVKRTGEKVFLECVQDMDHENMFWYRQDPGLGLRLIYFSYDVKMKEKGDIPEGYSVSREKKERFSLILESASTNQTSMYLCASSPTGRMNTEAFFGQGTRLTVV.

V and J are TRBV3-1 (or the pseudogene TRBV3-2) and TRBJ2-3; D unclear. CDR1 is LGHDT, CDR2 YNNKEL, per germline (reference sequence). Trimming pared 0 bases from V and 4 bases from J, leaving 11 bases between. The CDR3 contains 15 residues. CDR3 sequence: CASSQDRVGADTQYF. The DNA of the CDR3 is TGTGCCAGCAGCCAAGATCGGGTAGGTGCAGATACGCAGTATTTT.

This chain uses TRBV30 with TRBJ1-4; no reliable D call. CDR3 length: 15 amino acids. V shed 8 bases and J shed 0 bases, with 16 bases lying between them. CDR1 GTSNPN and CDR2 SVGIG come from the germline V gene (reference sequence). In DNA, the CDR3 is TGTGCCCCCCGCCCCAGTGGTCCAACTAATGAAAAACTGTTTTTT. Amino acid sequence: CAPRPSGPTNEKLFF.

The rearrangement joins TRBV27 to TRBJ2-4, with TRBD1 matching over 10 bases. Per germline, CDR1 MNHEY and CDR2 SMNVEV (reference sequence). The CDR3 is 13 residues long. With V trimmed by 5 bases and J by 14 bases, 9 bases remained unmatched. The CDR3 region has the DNA TGTGCCAGCAGTCCCAGGACAGGGGGTGGTGAGTACTTC. Its translation: CASSPRTGGGEYF.

The chain has TRBV21-1 and TRBJ2-7; TRBD1, the D gene given by the table, was not confirmed from the DNA. TRBV21-1 is reported as a pseudogene. CDR3 length: 12 amino acids. For the CDR3, the DNA is TGTGCCAGCAGCAAAGAGCGCCAGGGGAAGTACTTC. Its protein is CASSKERQGKYF.

The chain employs TRBV19 and TRBJ1-1, with a tentative D call TRBD1 (5 bases). Germline CDR1 and CDR2: LNHDA and SQIVND (reference sequence). Trimming pared 2 bases from V and 1 base from J, leaving 8 bases between. The length of the CDR3 is 14 residues. CDR3 bases: TGTGCCAGTAGTATATCCCAGGGGAACACTGAAGCTTTCTTT. Translating gives CASSISQGNTEAFF.

The rearrangement joins TRBV15 to TRBJ2-3; D gene unclear. Germline V gene sequence: CDR1 LNHNV, CDR2 YYDKDF (reference sequence). Trimming pared 0 bases from V and 3 bases from J, leaving 4 bases between. CDR3 length: 13 residues. For the CDR3, the DNA is TGTGCCACCAGCAGAGATCTTACAGATACGCAGTATTTT. It is translated as CATSRDLTDTQYF.

The chain uses TRBV9 and TRBJ2-5; 11 bases align to TRBD1. Per the germline V gene, CDR1 is SGDLS and CDR2 is YYNGEE. The CDR3 runs 16 residues. V was clipped by 1 base and J by 5 bases; unmatched bases: 7. The CDR3 sequence: CASSVRGGTGGETQYF. The CDR3, as DNA: TGTGCCAGCAGCGTAAGAGGCGGGACAGGGGGGGAGACCCAGTACTTC.

This rearrangement joins TRBV15 to TRBJ2-7; 7 positions match TRBD1. Per the germline V gene, CDR1 is LNHNV and CDR2 is YYDKDF (reference sequence). This CDR3 has 14 residues. Trimming removed 5 bases from V and 0 bases from J; junction bases left unmatched: 4. CDR3 nucleotide sequence: TGTGCCACCAGCGTTAACAGGGGCTCCTACGAGCAGTACTTC. It codes for CATSVNRGSYEQYF.

This clone was observed a single time. The V and J genes are TRBV4-1 and TRBJ2-1; possible D gene TRBD2, 5 bases. V shed 1 base and J shed 6 bases, with 13 bases lying between them. CDR1 is MGHRA, CDR2 YSYEKL, per germline. The CDR3 runs 15 residues. This CDR3 is CASSQVRSLANEQFF. The CDR3 DNA sequence: TGCGCCAGCAGCCAAGTGAGGTCCCTAGCCAATGAGCAGTTCTTC.

The J gene is TRBJ2-7, the V gene TRBV28, with 7 bases that match TRBD1. The CDR3 is 14 residues long. Germline loops: CDR1 MDHEN, CDR2 SYDVKM. The J segment lost 4 bases and the V segment lost 4 bases, leaving 7 bases of the junction unmatched. CDR3: CASSSPGTAYEQYF. DNA for the CDR3: TGTGCCAGCAGTTCCCCCGGGACAGCTTACGAGCAGTACTTC.

CDR3 nucleotides: TGTGCCAGCAGCGGGGGACTAGAACAGTTCTTC. The encoded protein is CASSGGLEQFF. This chain uses TRBV7-6 with TRBJ2-1, with 8 bases fitting TRBD2. This CDR3 spans 11 amino acids. With 5 bases clipped from V and 13 bases from J, the junction kept 4 bases outside the gene matches. Germline CDR1 is SGHVS and CDR2 is FNYEAQ.